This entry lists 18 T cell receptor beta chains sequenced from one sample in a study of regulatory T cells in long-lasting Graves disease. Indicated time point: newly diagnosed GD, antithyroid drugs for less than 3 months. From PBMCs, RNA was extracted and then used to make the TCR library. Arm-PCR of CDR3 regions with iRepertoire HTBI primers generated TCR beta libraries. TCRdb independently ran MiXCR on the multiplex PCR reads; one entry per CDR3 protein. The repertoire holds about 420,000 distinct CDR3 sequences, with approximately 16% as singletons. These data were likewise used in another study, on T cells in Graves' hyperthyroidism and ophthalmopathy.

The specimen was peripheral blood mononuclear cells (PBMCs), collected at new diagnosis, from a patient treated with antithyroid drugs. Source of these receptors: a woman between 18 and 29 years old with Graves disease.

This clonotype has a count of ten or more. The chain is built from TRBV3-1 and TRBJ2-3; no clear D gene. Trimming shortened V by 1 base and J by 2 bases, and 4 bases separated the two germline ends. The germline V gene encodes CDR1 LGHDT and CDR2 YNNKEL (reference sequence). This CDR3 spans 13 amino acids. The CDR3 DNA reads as TGTGCCAGCAGCCAAGGGTACACAGATACGCAGTATTTT. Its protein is CASSQGYTDTQYF.

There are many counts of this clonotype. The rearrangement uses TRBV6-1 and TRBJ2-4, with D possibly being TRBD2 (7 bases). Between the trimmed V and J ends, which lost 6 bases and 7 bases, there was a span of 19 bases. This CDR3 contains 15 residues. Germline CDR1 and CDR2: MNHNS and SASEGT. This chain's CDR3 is CASSRGGGDLNIQYF. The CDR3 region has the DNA TGTGCCAGCAGCCGAGGGGGGGGGGACTTGAACATTCAGTACTTC.

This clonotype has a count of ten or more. In DNA, the CDR3 is TGCAGTGCTAGGCTCCGGGACAGCCGACTGGGAACGGTCTACGAGCAGTACTTC. It codes for CSARLRDSRLGTVYEQYF. The V and J genes are TRBV20-1 and TRBJ2-7; 7 bases are shared with TRBD1. Trimming removed 3 bases from V and 3 bases from J; junction bases left unmatched: 20. The germline CDR1 and CDR2 sequences are DFQATT and SNEGSKA (reference sequence). The CDR3 totals 18 residues.

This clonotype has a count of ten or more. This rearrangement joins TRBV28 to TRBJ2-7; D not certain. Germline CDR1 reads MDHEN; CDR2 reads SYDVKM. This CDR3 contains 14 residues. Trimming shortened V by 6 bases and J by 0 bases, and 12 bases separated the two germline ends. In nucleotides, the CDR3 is TGTGCCAGCAGCCCTCTCAGTAGCTCCTACGAGCAGTACTTC. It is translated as CASSPLSSSYEQYF. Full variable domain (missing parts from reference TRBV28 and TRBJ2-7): DVKVTQSSRYLVKRTGEKVFLECVQDMDHENMFWYRQDPGLGLRLIYFSYDVKMKEKGDIPEGYSVSREKKERFSLILESASTNQTSMYLCASSPLSSSYEQYFGPGTRLTVT.

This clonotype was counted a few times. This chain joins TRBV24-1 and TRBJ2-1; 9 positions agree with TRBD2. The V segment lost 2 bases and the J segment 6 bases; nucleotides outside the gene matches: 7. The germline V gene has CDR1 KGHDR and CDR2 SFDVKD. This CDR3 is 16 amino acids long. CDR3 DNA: TGTGCCACCAGTGATTGGGGAGCGGGAGGTACCAATGAGCAGTTCTTC. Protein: CATSDWGAGGTNEQFF.

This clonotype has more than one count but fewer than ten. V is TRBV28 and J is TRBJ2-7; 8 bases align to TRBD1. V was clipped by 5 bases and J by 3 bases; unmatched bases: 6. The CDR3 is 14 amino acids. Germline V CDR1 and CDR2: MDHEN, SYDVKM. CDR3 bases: TGTGCCAGCAGTCGTACAGGGGGGAACTACGAGCAGTACTTC. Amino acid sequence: CASSRTGGNYEQYF. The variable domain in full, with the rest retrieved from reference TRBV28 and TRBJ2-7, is DVKVTQSSRYLVKRTGEKVFLECVQDMDHENMFWYRQDPGLGLRLIYFSYDVKMKEKGDIPEGYSVSREKKERFSLILESASTNQTSMYLCASSRTGGNYEQYFGPGTRLTVT.

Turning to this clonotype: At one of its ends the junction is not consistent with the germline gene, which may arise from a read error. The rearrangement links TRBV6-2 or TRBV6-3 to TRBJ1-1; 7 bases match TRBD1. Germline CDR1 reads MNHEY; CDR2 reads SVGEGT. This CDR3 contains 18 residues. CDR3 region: CASSEASGGGTLNTEALF. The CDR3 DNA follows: TGTGCCAGCAGTGAAGCGTCAGGGGGGGGGACTTTGAACACTGAAGCTCTCTTT.

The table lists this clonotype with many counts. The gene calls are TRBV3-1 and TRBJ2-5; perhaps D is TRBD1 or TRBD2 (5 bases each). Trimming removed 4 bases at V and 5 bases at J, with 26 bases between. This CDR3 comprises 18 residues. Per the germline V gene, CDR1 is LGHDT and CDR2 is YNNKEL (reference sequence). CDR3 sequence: CASSRGSGLRARGETQYF. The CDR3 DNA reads TGTGCCAGCAGCCGAGGATCCGGCCTCAGGGCCCGAGGGGAGACCCAGTACTTC.

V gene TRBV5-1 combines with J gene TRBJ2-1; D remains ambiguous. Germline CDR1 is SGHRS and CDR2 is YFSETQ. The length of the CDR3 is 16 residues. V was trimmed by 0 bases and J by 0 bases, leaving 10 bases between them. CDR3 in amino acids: CASSLAGWFSYNEQFF. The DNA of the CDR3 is TGCGCCAGCAGCTTGGCCGGCTGGTTCTCCTACAATGAGCAGTTCTTC.

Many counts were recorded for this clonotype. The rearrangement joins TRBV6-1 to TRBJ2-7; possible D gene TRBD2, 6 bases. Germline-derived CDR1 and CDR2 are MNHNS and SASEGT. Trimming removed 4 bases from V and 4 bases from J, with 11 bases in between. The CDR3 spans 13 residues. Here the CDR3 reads CASSGRELYEQYF. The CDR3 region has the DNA TGTGCCAGCAGTGGTCGGGAGCTTTACGAGCAGTACTTC.

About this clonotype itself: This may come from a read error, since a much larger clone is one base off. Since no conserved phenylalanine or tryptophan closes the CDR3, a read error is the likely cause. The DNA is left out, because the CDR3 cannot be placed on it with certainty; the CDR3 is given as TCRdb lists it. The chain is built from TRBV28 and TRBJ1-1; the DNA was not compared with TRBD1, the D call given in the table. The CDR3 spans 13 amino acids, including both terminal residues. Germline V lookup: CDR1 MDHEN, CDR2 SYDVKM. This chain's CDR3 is CASSPGQWGIDFS.

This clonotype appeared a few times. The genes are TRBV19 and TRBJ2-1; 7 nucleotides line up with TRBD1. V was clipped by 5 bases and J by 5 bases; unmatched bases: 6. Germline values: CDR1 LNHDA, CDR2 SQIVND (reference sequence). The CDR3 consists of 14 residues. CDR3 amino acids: CASSPWGQHNEQFF. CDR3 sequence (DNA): TGTGCCAGTAGTCCTTGGGGACAGCACAATGAGCAGTTCTTC.

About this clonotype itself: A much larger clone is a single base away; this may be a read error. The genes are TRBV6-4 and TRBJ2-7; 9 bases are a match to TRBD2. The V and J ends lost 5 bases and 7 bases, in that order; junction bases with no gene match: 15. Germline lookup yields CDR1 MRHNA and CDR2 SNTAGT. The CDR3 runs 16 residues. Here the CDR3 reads CASSYGRAGGENEQYF. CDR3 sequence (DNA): TGTGCCAGCAGTTATGGTAGAGCGGGAGGTGAGAATGAGCAGTACTTC.

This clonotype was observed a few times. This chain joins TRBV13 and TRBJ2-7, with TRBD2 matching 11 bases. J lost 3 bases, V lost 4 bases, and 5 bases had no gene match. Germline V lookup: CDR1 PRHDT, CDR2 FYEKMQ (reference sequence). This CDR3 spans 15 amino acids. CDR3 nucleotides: TGTGCCAGCAGCTCGGCTAGCGGGGGGAACTACGAGCAGTACTTC. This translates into CASSSASGGNYEQYF.

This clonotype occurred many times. CDR3 sequence (DNA): TGTGCCAGCAGGGGGGGCGGAGCCTACAATGAGCAGTTCTTC. It translates to CASRGGGAYNEQFF. The chain links TRBV2 to TRBJ2-1; D could derive from TRBD1 or TRBD2 (6 bases each). The germline V gene has CDR1 SNHLY and CDR2 FYNNEI. V lost 6 bases and J 2 bases, leaving 11 bases between the germline ends. This CDR3 contains 14 residues. Full variable domain (rest looked up from reference TRBV2 and TRBJ2-1): EPEVTQTPSHQVTQMGQEVILRCVPISNHLYFYWYRQILGQKVEFLVSFYNNEISEKSEIFDDQFSVERPDGSNFTLKIRSTKLEDSAMYFCASRGGGAYNEQFFGPGTRLTVL.

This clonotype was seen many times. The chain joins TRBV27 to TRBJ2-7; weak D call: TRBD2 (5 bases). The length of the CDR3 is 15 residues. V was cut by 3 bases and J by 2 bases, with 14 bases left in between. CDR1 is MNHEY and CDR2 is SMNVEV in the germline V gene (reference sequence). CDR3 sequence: CASSFYLGSTYEQYF. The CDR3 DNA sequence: TGTGCCAGCAGTTTCTATTTGGGGAGTACCTACGAGCAGTACTTC.

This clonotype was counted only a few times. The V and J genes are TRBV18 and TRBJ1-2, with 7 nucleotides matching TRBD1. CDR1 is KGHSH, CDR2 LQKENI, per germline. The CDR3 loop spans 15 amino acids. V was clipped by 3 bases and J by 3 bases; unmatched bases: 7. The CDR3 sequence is CASSPGQPLDYGYTF. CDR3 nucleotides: TGTGCCAGCTCACCGGGACAGCCGTTAGACTATGGCTACACCTTC.

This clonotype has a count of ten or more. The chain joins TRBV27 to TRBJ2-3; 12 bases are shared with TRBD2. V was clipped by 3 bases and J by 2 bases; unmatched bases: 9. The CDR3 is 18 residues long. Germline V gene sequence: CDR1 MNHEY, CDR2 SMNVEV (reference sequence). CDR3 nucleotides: TGTGCCAGCAGTTTTTCCCTCCTAGCGGGAGGGACCACAGATACGCAGTATTTT. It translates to CASSFSLLAGGTTDTQYF.